The clone carrying this T cell receptor (beta chain) has only a few counts. What it recognizes is unknown. The sample is drawn from a study of blood T cells in healthy people across ages. A second PCR of about 7 to 11 cycles used a sample-barcoded 5' primer and a J-beta primer mix. MiXCR was run by TCRdb on the 5' RACE reads, yielding one entry per CDR3 protein. The sample contains fewer than 800,000 distinct CDR3 sequences, roughly 25% of which appear only once. Study-wide findings and caveats: Greater diversity and more naive CD4+ cells were seen in long-lived donors than in aged donors.

These same records also appear under a second study, on T cells of mothers and their children.

The specimen was blood. This clonotype was obtained from a boy between 5 and 17 years old in good health.

DNA of the CDR3: TGTGCCACCAGCAGAGATTGGACAGATGGGACCTACGAGCAGTACTTC. This gives the protein CATSRDWTDGTYEQYF. The V call is TRBV15, the J call TRBJ2-7; TRBD1 might be the D (6 bases). Between the trimmed V and J ends, which lost 0 bases and 2 bases, there was a span of 14 bases. Germline V gene lookup returns CDR1 LNHNV and CDR2 YYDKDF (reference sequence). This CDR3 region has 16 residues.